This T cell receptor (beta chain) stems from a study of CD8+ T cells in alopecia areata. Across the whole study: Treatment of the treated patients consisted of oral tofacitinib, 5 to 10 mg twice daily.

CDR3 length: 14 residues. V dropped 1 base and J dropped 3 bases, with 13 bases sitting between them. Germline V CDR1 and CDR2: SQVTM, ANQGSEA. Lesional scalp tissue (obtained by punch biopsy) and peripheral blood were collected from alopecia areata patients. Investigators isolated RNA and reverse transcribed it into cDNA to act as the sequencing template. Using immunoSEQ multiplex PCR, the repertoire was profiled, and TCRdb retains in-frame clones only, with some absent. The table lists 150,000 to 200,000 clones, just under 60% of them singletons. Of note for this clone: The target antigen is unknown.

Study-wide points: Resident alphabeta T-cell populations of normal skin are likewise subject to sequencing in scalp samples.

The sequences come from CD4+ T cells sorted from blood, collected at week 0. This receptor was identified in a human donor with alopecia areata. The V call is TRBV29-1, the J call TRBJ2-7, with D perhaps TRBD1 (7 bases). The CDR3 is CSVEGPGGNYEQYF. CDR3 DNA: TGCAGCGTTGAAGGTCCAGGGGGGAACTACGAGCAGTACTTC.